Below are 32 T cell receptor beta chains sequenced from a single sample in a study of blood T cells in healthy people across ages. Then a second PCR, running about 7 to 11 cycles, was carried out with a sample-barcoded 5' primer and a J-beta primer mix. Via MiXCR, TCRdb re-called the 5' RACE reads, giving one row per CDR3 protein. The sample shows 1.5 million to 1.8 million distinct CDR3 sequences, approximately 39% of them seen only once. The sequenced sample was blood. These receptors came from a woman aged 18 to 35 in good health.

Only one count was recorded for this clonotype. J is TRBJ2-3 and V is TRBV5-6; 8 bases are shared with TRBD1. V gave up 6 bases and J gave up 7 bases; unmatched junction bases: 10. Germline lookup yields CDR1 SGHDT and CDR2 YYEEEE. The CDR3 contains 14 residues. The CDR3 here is CASKWQGAGNTQYF. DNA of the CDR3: TGTGCCAGCAAATGGCAGGGGGCTGGTAATACGCAGTATTTT.

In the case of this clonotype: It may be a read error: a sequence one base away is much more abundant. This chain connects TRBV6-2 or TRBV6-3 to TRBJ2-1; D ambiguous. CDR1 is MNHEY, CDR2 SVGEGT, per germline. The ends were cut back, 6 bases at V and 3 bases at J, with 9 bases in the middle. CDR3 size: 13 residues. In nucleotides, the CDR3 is TGTGCCAGCAGGTACGACGGCTACAATGAGCAGTTCTTC. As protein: CASRYDGYNEQFF.

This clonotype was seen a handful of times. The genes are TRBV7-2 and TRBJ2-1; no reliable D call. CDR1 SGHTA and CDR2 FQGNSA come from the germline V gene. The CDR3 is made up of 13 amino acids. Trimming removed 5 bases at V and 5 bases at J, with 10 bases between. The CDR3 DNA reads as TGTGCCAGCAGCGCAGCCGGACACAATGAGCAGTTCTTC. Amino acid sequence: CASSAAGHNEQFF.

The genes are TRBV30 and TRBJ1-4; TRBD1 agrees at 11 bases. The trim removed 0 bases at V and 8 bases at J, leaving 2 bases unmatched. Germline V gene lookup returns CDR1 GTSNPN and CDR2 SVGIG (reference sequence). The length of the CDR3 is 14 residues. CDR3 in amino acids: CAWSVGTGGEKLFF. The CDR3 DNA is TGTGCCTGGAGTGTAGGGACAGGGGGAGAAAAACTGTTTTTT.

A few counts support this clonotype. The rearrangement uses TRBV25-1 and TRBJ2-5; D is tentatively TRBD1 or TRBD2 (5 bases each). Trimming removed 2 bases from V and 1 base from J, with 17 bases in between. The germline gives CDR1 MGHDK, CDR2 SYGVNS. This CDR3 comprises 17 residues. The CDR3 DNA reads TGTGCCAGCAGTGAACCCCTCGGGACGGCTTCCCAAGAGACCCAGTACTTC. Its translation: CASSEPLGTASQETQYF.

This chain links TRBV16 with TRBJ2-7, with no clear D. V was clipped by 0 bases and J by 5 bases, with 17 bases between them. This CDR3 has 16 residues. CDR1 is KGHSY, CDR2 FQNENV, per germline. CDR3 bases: TGTGCCAGCAGCCAATCTGGCCGTCGGTTCCAGGACGAGCAGTACTTC. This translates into CASSQSGRRFQDEQYF.

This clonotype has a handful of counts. CDR3: CASSWTGFYEQYF. Written as DNA, the CDR3 is TGCGCCAGCAGCTGGACCGGTTTCTACGAGCAGTACTTC. The chain uses TRBV5-1 and TRBJ2-7, with D uncertain. Germline CDR1 is SGHRS and CDR2 is YFSETQ. The CDR3 sequence is 13 residues long. V gave up 3 bases and J gave up 3 bases, with 10 bases separating them.

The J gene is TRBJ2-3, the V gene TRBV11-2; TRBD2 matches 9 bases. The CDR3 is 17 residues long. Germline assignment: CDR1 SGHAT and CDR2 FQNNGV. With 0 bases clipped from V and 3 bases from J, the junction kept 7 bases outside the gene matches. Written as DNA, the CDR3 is TGTGCCAGCAGCTTAGACCCTAGCGGGGCGGTTACAGATACGCAGTATTTT. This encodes CASSLDPSGAVTDTQYF.

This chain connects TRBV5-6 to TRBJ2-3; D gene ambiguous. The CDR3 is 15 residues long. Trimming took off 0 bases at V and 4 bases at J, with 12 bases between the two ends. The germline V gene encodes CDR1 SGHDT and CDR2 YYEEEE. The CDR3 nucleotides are TGTGCCAGCAGCTTGGGTTCTATTGGTCCAGATACGCAGTATTTT. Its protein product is CASSLGSIGPDTQYF.

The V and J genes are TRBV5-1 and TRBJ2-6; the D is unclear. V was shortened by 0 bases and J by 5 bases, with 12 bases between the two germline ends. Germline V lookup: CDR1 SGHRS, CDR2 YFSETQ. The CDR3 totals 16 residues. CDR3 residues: CASSLGRNSRANVLTF. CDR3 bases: TGCGCCAGCAGCTTGGGTAGAAACTCGAGGGCCAACGTCCTGACTTTC.

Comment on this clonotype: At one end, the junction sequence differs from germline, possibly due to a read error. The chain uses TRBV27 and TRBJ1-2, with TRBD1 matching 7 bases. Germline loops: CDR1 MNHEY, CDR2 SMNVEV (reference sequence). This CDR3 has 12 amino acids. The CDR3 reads CASSLTGNGHTF. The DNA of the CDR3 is TGTGCCAGCAGTTTGACAGGGAATGGCCACACCTTC.

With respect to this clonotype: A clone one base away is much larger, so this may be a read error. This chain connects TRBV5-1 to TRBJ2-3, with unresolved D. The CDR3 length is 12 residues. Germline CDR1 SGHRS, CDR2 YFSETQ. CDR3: CARSLALDTQYF. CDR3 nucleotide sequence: TGCGCCCGCAGCTTGGCCCTCGATACGCAGTATTTT. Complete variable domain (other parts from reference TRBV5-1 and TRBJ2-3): KAGVTQTPRYLIKTRGQQVTLSCSPISGHRSVSWYQQTPGQGLQFLFEYFSETQRNKGNFPGRFSGRQFSNSRSEMNVSTLELGDSALYLCARSLALDTQYFGPGTRLTVL.

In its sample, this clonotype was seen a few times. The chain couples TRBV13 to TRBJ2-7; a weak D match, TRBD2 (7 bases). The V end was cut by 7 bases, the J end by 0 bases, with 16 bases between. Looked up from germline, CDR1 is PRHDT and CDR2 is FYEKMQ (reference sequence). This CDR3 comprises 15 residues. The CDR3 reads CASTQGGAYSYEQYF. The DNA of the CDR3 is TGTGCCAGCACCCAAGGGGGGGCCTACTCCTACGAGCAGTACTTC. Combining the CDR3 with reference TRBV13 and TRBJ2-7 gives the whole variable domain AAGVIQSPRHLIKEKRETATLKCYPIPRHDTVYWYQQGPGQDPQFLISFYEKMQSDKGSIPDRFSAQQFSDYHSELNMSSLELGDSALYFCASTQGGAYSYEQYFGPGTRLTVT.

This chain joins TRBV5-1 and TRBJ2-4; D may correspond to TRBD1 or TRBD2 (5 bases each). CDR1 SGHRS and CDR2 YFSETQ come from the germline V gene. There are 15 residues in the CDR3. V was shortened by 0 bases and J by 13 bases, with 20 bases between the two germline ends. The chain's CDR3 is CASSLGDLSYNEQYF. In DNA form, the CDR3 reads TGCGCCAGCAGCTTGGGGGACCTATCCTACAATGAGCAGTACTTC.

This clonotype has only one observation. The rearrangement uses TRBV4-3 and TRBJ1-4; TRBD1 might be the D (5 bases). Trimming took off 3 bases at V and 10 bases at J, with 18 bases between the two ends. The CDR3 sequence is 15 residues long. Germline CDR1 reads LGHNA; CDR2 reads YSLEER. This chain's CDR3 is CASSHAGNLIAKLFF. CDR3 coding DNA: TGCGCCAGCAGCCATGCAGGGAACCTAATAGCAAAACTGTTTTTT.

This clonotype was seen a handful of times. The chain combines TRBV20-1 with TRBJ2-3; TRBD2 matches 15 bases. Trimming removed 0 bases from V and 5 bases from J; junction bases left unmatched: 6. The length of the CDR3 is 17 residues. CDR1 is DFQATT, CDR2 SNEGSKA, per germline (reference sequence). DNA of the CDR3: TGCAGTGCTAGAGATCGGGGACTAGCGGGGGGCAGAGATACGCAGTATTTT. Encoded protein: CSARDRGLAGGRDTQYF.

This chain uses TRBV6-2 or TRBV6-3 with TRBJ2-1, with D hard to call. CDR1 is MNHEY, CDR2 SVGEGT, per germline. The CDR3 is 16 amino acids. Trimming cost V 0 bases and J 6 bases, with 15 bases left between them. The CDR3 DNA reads TGTGCCAGCAGTTACTCGTCCAGCGTTGGCCCCAATGAGCAGTTCTTC. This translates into CASSYSSSVGPNEQFF.

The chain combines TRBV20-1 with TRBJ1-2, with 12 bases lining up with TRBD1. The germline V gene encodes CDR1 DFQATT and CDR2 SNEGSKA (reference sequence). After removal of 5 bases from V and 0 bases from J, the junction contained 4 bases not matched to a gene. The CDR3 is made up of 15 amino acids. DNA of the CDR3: TGCAGTGCTGCCGGGACAGGGGGCTCTAACTATGGCTACACCTTC. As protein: CSAAGTGGSNYGYTF.

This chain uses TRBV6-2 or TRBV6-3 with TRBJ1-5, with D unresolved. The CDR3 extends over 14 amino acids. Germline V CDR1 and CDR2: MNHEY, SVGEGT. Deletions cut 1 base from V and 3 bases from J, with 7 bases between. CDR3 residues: CASSYWETNQPQHF. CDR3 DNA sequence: TGTGCCAGCAGTTACTGGGAGACCAATCAGCCCCAGCATTTT.

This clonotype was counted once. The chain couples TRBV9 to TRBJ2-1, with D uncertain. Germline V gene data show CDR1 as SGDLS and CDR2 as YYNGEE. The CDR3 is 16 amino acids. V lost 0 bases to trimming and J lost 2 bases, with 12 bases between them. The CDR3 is CASSVGVPGAYNEQFF. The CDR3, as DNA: TGTGCCAGCAGCGTAGGGGTTCCGGGCGCCTACAATGAGCAGTTCTTC.

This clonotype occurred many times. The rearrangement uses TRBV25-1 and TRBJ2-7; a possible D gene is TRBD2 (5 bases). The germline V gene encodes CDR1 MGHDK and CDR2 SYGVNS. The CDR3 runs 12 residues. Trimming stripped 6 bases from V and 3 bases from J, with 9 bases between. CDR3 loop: CASSAGGYEQYF. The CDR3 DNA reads TGTGCCAGCAGCGCCGGAGGCTACGAGCAGTACTTC.

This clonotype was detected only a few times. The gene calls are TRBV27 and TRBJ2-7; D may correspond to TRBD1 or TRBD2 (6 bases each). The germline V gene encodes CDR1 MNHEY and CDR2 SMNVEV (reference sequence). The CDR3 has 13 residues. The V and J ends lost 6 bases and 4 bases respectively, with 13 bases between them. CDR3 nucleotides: TGTGCCAGCAGCATTACAGGGACTTACGAGCAGTACTTC. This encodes CASSITGTYEQYF.

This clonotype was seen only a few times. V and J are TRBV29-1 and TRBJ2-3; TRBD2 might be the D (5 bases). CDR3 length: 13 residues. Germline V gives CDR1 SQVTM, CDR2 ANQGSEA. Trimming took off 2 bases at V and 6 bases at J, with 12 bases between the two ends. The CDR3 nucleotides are TGCAGCGTTGAACCGGGGTCGATCGATACGCAGTATTTT. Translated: CSVEPGSIDTQYF.

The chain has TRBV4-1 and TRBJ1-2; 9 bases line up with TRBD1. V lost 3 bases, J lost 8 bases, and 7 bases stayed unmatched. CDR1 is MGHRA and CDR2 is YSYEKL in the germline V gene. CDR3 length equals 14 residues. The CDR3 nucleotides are TGCGCCAGCAGCCATCCGGGACAGGGATTGGGCTACACCTTC. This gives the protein CASSHPGQGLGYTF.

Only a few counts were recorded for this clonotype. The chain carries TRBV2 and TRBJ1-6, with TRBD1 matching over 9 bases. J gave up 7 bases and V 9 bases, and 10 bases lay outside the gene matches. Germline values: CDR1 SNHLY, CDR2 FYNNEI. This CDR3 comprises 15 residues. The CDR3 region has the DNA TGTGCCAGTATGACAGGGGGAAGAGAGAATTCACCCCTCCACTTT. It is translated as CASMTGGRENSPLHF.

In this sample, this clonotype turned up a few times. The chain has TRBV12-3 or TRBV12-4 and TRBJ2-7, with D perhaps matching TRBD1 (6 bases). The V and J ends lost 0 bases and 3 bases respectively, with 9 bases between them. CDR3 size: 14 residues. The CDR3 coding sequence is TGTGCCAGCAGTTTAGCGGGGGCCTTCTACGAGCAGTACTTC. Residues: CASSLAGAFYEQYF.

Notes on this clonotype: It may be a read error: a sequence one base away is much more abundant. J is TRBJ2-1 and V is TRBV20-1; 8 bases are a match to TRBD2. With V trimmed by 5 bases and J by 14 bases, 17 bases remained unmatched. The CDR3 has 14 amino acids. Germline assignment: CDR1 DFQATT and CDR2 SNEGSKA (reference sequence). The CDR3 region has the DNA TGCAGTGCTGCGGGACTAGTGGGACCAAGGAGTGAGTTCTTC. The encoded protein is CSAAGLVGPRSEFF.

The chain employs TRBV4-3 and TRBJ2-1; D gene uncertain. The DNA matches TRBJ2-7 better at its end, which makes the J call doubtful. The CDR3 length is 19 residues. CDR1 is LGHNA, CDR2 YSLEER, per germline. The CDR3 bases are TGCGCCAGCAGCCAAGATTTTGGCCCCCGATCGAGAGTTCTCGGGGAGCAGTACTTC. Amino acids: CASSQDFGPRSRVLGEQYF.

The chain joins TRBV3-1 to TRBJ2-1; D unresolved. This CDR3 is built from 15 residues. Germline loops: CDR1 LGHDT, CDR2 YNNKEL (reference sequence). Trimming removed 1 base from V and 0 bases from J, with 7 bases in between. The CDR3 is CASSQGVSSYNEQFF. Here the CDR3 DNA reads TGTGCCAGCAGCCAAGGGGTGAGCTCCTACAATGAGCAGTTCTTC.

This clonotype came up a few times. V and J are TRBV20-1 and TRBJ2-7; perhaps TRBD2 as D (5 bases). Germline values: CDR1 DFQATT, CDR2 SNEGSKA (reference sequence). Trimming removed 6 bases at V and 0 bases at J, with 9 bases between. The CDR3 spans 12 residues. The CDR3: CSAYTSSYEQYF. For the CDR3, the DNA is TGCAGTGCCTACACTAGCTCCTACGAGCAGTACTTC.

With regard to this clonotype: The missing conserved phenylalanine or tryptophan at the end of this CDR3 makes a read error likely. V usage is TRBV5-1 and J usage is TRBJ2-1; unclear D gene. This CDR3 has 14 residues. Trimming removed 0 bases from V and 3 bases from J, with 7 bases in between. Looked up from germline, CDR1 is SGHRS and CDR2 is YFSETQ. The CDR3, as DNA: TGCGCCAGCAGCTTGGTTCCCAGCTACAATGAGCAGTTCTTA. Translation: CASSLVPSYNEQFL.

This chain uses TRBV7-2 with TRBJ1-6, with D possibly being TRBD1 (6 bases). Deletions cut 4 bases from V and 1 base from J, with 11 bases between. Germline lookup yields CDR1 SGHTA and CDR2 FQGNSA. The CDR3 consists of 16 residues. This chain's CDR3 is CASSSQGMSYNSPLHF. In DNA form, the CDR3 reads TGTGCCAGCAGCTCGCAGGGGATGTCCTATAATTCACCCCTCCACTTT.